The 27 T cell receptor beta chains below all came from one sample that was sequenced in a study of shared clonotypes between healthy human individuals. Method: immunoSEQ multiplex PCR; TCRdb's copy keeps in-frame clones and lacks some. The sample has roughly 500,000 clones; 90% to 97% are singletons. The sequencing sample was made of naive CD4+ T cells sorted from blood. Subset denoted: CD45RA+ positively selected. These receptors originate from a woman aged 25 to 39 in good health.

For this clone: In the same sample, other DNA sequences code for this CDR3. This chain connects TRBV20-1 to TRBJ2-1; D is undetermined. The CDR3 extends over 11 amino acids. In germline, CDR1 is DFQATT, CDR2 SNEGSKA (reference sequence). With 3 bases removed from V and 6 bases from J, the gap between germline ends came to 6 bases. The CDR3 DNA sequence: TGCAGTGCTAGGTCCCCCAATGAGCAGTTCTTC. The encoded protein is CSARSPNEQFF.

The CDR3 reads CASRQGALNTEAFF. The CDR3 nucleotides are TGTGCCAGTAGACAGGGGGCTTTGAACACTGAAGCTTTCTTT. The V gene is TRBV19, the J gene TRBJ1-1; TRBD1 agrees at 9 bases. Germline CDR1 and CDR2: LNHDA and SQIVND (reference sequence). The CDR3 loop spans 14 amino acids. The V segment lost 6 bases and the J segment 0 bases; nucleotides outside the gene matches: 2.

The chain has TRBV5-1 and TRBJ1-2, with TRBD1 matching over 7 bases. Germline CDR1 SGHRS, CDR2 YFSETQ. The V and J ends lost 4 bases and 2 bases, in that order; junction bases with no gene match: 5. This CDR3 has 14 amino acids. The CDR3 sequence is CASSRVGQNYGYTF. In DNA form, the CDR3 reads TGCGCCAGCAGCCGCGTGGGACAGAACTATGGCTACACCTTC.

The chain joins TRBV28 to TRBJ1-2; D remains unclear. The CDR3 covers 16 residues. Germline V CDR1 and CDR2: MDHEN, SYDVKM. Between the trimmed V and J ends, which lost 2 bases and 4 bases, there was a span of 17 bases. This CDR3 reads CASSLQGFSSGYGYTF. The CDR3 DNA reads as TGTGCCAGCAGTTTACAAGGGTTTTCCTCGGGCTATGGCTACACCTTC.

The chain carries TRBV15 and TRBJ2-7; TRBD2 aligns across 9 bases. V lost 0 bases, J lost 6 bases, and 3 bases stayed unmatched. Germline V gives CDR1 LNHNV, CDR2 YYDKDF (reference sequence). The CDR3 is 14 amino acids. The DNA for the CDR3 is TGTGCCACCAGCAGAGATGGTAGCGGGAGCGAGCAGTACTTC. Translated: CATSRDGSGSEQYF. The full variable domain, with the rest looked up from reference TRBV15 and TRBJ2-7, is DAMVIQNPRYQVTQFGKPVTLSCSQTLNHNVMYWYQQKSSQAPKLLFHYYDKDFNNEADTPDNFQSRRPNTSFCFLDIRSPGLGDTAMYLCATSRDGSGSEQYFGPGTRLTVT.

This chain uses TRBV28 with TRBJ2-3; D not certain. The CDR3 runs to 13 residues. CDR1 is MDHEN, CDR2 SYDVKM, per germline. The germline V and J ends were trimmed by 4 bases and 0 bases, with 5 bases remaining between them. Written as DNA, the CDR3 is TGTGCCAGCAGTTCGGACAGCACAGATACGCAGTATTTT. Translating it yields CASSSDSTDTQYF.

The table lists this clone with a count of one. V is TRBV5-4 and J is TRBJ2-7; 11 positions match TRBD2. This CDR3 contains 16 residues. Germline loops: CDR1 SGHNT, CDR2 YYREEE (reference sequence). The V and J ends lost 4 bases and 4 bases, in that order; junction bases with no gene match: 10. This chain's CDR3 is CASSQASGGTEYEQYF. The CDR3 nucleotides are TGTGCCAGCAGCCAAGCTAGCGGGGGGACCGAGTACGAGCAGTACTTC.

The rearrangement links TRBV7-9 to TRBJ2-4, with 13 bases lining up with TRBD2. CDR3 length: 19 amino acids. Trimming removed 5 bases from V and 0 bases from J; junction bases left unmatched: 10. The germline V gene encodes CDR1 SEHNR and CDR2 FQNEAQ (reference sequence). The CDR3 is CASSPMWTSGSSAKNIQYF. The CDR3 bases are TGTGCCAGCAGCCCTATGTGGACTAGCGGGAGTTCAGCCAAAAACATTCAGTACTTC.

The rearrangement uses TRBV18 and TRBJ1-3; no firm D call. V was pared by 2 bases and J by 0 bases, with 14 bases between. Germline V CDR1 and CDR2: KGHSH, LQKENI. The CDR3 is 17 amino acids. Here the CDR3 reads CASSPLALAISGNTIYF. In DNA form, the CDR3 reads TGTGCCAGCTCACCATTGGCCCTCGCGATCTCTGGAAACACCATATATTTT. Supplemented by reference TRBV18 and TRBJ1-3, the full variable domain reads NAGVMQNPRHLVRRRGQEARLRCSPMKGHSHVYWYRQLPEEGLKFMVYLQKENIIDESGMPKERFSAEFPKEGPSILRIQQVVRGDSAAYFCASSPLALAISGNTIYFGEGSWLTVV.

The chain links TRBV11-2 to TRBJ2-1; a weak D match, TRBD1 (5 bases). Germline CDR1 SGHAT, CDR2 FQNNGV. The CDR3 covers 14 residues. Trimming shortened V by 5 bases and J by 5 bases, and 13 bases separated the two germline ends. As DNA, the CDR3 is TGTGCCAGCAGCACCAGGGTATTAGACAATGAGCAGTTCTTC. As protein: CASSTRVLDNEQFF. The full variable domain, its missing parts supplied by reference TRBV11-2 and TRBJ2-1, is EAGVAQSPRYKIIEKRQSVAFWCNPISGHATLYWYQQILGQGPKLLIQFQNNGVVDDSQLPKDRFSAERLKGVDSTLKIQPAKLEDSAVYLCASSTRVLDNEQFFGPGTRLTVL.

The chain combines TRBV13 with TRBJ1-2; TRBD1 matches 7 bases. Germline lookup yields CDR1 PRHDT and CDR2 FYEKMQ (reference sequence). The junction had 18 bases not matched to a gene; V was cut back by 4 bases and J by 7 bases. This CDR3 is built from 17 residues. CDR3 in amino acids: CASSSNRGIVPGFGYTF. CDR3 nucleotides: TGTGCCAGCAGCTCGAACAGGGGTATCGTCCCTGGTTTTGGCTACACCTTC.

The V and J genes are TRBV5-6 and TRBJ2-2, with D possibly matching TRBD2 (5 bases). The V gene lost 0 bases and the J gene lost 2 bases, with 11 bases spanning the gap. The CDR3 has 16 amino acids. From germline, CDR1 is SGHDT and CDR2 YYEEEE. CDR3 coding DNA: TGTGCCAGCAGCTTGGGGACTTTCCCTAACACCGGGGAGCTGTTTTTT. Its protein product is CASSLGTFPNTGELFF. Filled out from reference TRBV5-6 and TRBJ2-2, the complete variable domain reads DAGVTQSPTHLIKTRGQQVTLRCSPKSGHDTVSWYQQALGQGPQFIFQYYEEEERQRGNFPDRFSGHQFPNYSSELNVNALLLGDSALYLCASSLGTFPNTGELFFGEGSRLTVL.

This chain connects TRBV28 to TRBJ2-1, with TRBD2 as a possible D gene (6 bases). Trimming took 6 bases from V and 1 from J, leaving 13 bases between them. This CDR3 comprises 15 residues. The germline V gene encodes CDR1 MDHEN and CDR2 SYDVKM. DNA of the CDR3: TGTGCCAGCAGAACGGGCGGAGGGTCCTACAATGAGCAGTTCTTC. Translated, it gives CASRTGGGSYNEQFF.

The chain's CDR3 is CASSIRTDTGELFF. The CDR3 nucleotides are TGTGCCAGTAGTATACGGACTGATACCGGGGAGCTGTTTTTT. The chain links TRBV19 to TRBJ2-2, with D possibly TRBD2 on 5 matching bases. The V gene's germline CDR1 is LNHDA and CDR2 SQIVND (reference sequence). This CDR3 is built from 14 residues. Trimming stripped 2 bases from V and 5 bases from J, with 9 bases between.

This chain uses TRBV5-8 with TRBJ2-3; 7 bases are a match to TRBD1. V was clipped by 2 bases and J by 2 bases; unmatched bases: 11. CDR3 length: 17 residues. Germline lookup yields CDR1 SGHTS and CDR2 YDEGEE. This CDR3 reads CASSFRSAGGPTDTQYF. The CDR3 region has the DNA TGTGCCAGCAGCTTCAGGTCCGCAGGGGGTCCCACAGATACGCAGTATTTT. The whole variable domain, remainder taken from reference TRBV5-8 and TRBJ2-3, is EAGVTQSPTHLIKTRGQQATLRCSPISGHTSVYWYQQALGLGLQFLLWYDEGEERNRGNFPPRFSGRQFPNYSSELNVNALELEDSALYLCASSFRSAGGPTDTQYFGPGTRLTVL.

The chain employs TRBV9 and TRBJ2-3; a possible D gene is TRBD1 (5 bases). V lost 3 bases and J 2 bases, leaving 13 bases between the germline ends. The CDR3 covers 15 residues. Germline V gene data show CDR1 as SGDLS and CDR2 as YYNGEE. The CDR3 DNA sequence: TGTGCCAGCAGCGGTCCAGGGTGGAACACAGATACGCAGTATTTT. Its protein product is CASSGPGWNTDTQYF.

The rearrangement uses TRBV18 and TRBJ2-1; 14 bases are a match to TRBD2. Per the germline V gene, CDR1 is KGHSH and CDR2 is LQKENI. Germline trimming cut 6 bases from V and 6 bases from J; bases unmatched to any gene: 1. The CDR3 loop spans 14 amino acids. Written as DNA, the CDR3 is TGTGCCAGCTCGGGGACTAGCGGGGGCAATGAGCAGTTCTTC. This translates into CASSGTSGGNEQFF.

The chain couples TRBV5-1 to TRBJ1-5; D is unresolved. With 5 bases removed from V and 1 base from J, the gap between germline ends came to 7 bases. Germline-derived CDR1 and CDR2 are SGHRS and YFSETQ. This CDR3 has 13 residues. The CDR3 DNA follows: TGCGCCAGCAGTGCTGGGAGCAATCAGCCCCAGCATTTT. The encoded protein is CASSAGSNQPQHF.

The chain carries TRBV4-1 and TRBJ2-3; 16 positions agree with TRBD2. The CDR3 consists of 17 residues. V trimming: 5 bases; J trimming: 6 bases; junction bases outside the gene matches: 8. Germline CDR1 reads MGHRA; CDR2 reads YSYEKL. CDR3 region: CASSLGTSGRAGDTQYF. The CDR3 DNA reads TGCGCCAGCAGCTTAGGGACTAGCGGGAGGGCCGGGGATACGCAGTATTTT.

CDR3 DNA sequence: TGTGCCAGCACCGTCCGACAGGGTGGAAAGTCACCCCTCCACTTT. Its translation is CASTVRQGGKSPLHF. The chain links TRBV6-5 to TRBJ1-6; TRBD1 aligns across 7 bases. CDR1 is MNHEY and CDR2 is SVGAGI in the germline V gene. Losses at the gene ends were 7 bases for V and 10 bases for J; bases not matched to a gene: 13. CDR3 length equals 15 residues.

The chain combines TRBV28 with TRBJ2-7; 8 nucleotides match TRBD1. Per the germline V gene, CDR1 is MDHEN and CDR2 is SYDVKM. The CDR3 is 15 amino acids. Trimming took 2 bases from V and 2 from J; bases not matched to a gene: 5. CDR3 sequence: CASSLGQGSPYEQYF. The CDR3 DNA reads TGTGCCAGCAGTTTAGGACAGGGCTCACCCTACGAGCAGTACTTC.

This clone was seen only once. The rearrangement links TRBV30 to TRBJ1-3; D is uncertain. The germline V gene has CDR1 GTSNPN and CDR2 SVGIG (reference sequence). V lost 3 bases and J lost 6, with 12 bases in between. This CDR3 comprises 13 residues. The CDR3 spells CAWSRGPENTIYF. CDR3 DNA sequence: TGTGCCTGGAGCCGCGGGCCCGAAAACACCATATATTTT.

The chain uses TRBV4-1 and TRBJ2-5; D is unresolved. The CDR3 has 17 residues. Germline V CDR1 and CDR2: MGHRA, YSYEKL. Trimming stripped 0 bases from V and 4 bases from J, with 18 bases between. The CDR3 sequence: CASSQDSAGNSGETQYF. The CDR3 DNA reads TGCGCCAGCAGCCAAGACTCCGCTGGGAATAGTGGAGAGACCCAGTACTTC.

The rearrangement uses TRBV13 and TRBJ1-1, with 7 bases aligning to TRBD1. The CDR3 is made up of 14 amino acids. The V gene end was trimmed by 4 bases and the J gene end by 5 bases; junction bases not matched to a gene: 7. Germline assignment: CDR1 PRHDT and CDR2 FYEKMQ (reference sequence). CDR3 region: CASSSTGLTTEAFF. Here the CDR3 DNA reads TGTGCCAGCAGCTCGACAGGGCTCACGACTGAAGCTTTCTTT.

The CDR3 coding sequence is TGTGCCAGCAGTCCTCCCACCCTCCGGGACAGGTCCTACGAGCAGTACTTC. Translation gives CASSPPTLRDRSYEQYF. The rearrangement joins TRBV28 to TRBJ2-7; 8 bases line up with TRBD1. Trimming removed 5 bases from V and 1 base from J; junction bases left unmatched: 13. The germline V gene has CDR1 MDHEN and CDR2 SYDVKM. The CDR3 loop spans 17 amino acids.

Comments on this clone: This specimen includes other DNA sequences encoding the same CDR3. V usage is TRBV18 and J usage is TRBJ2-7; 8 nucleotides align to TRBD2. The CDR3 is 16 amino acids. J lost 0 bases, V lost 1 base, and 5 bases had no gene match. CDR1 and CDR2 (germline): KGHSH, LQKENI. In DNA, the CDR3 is TGTGCCAGCTCACCACTCGCGGGGGGCCCCTCCTACGAGCAGTACTTC. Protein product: CASSPLAGGPSYEQYF.

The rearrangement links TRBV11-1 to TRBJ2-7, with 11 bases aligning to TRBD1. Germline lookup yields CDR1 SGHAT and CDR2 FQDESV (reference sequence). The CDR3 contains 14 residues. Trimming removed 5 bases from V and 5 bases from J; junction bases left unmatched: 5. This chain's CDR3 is CASSRDRGIHEQYF. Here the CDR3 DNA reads TGTGCCAGCAGCCGGGACAGGGGGATCCACGAGCAGTACTTC.